Listed here are 29 T cell receptor beta chains from one sample, sequenced in a study of lymphopenia after photon versus proton radiotherapy. The repertoire was sequenced with immunoSEQ multiplex PCR; TCRdb's copy has only in-frame clones and lacks some. The data show 53,000 or so clones, 83% seen once. Sequencing used peripheral blood, obtained from a patient treated with photon-based radiotherapy. All receptors derive from a man aged 45-65 years with gastric cancer.

V and J are TRBV29-1 and TRBJ2-1; D possibly corresponds to TRBD2 (6 bases). V was clipped by 5 bases and J by 7 bases, with 27 bases between them. CDR3 length: 17 amino acids. Germline V lookup: CDR1 SQVTM, CDR2 ANQGSEA. The CDR3 reads CSVFGAPSSVGGNEQFF. The DNA of the CDR3 is TGCAGCGTTTTCGGGGCTCCTTCTAGCGTTGGTGGTAATGAGCAGTTCTTC.

The chain links TRBV27 to TRBJ2-7; unclear D gene. Deletions cut 5 bases from V and 0 bases from J, with 11 bases between. This CDR3 contains 14 residues. Germline CDR1 reads MNHEY; CDR2 reads SMNVEV (reference sequence). The CDR3 loop reads CASSPRFSSYEQYF. DNA of the CDR3: TGTGCCAGCAGTCCCAGGTTCAGCTCCTACGAGCAGTACTTC.

V and J are TRBV27 and TRBJ1-2; weak D call: TRBD1 (5 bases). The germline V gene has CDR1 MNHEY and CDR2 SMNVEV (reference sequence). V was pared by 6 bases and J by 4 bases, with 9 bases between. The CDR3 contains 12 residues. The CDR3 sequence: CASRGPSYGYTF. Here the CDR3 DNA reads TGTGCCAGCAGGGGGCCATCCTATGGCTACACCTTC.

The chain combines TRBV9 with TRBJ2-5; TRBD2 matches at 14 bases. The CDR3 has 16 amino acids. The trim removed 3 bases at V and 4 bases at J, leaving 5 bases unmatched. Germline V gene data show CDR1 as SGDLS and CDR2 as YYNGEE. CDR3 sequence: CASSEGGLAGVETQYF. DNA for the CDR3: TGTGCCAGCAGCGAGGGGGGACTAGCGGGAGTAGAGACCCAGTACTTC. The complete variable domain, with remaining parts taken from reference TRBV9 and TRBJ2-5, reads DSGVTQTPKHLITATGQRVTLRCSPRSGDLSVYWYQQSLDQGLQFLIQYYNGEERAKGNILERFSAQQFPDLHSELNLSSLELGDSALYFCASSEGGLAGVETQYFGPGTRLLVL.

The chain uses TRBV30 and TRBJ2-2; the D is unclear. CDR1 GTSNPN and CDR2 SVGIG come from the germline V gene (reference sequence). The ends were cut back, 2 bases at V and 7 bases at J, with 11 bases in the middle. The CDR3 runs to 13 residues. CDR3: CAWSQLVDGELFF. The CDR3 nucleotides are TGTGCCTGGAGTCAACTTGTGGACGGGGAGCTGTTTTTT. Complete variable domain (other parts from reference TRBV30 and TRBJ2-2): SQTIHQWPATLVQPVGSPLSLECTVEGTSNPNLYWYRQAAGRGLQLLFYSVGIGQISSEVPQNLSASRPQDRQFILSSKKLLLSDSGFYLCAWSQLVDGELFFGEGSRLTVL.

J is TRBJ1-2 and V is TRBV9; 10 bases fit TRBD1. CDR1 is SGDLS and CDR2 is YYNGEE in the germline V gene. The CDR3 sequence is 15 residues long. The ends lost 0 bases at V and 4 bases at J; junction bases unmatched: 3. CDR3 nucleotide sequence: TGTGCCAGCAGCGTAGGACAGGGGGCTATCTATGGCTACACCTTC. This codes for CASSVGQGAIYGYTF.

The chain links TRBV6-5 to TRBJ1-2; D is unclear. Trimming left V 6 bases short and J 7 bases short, with 15 bases between. The CDR3 extends over 13 amino acids. From germline, CDR1 is MNHEY and CDR2 SVGAGI. CDR3: CASRVPGTSGYTF. The CDR3 DNA reads TGTGCCAGCAGGGTTCCGGGTACCAGTGGCTACACCTTC.

This chain joins TRBV5-8 and TRBJ2-7, with 10 nucleotides matching TRBD1. Germline V gene lookup returns CDR1 SGHTS and CDR2 YDEGEE. There are 13 residues in the CDR3. Losses at the gene ends were 4 bases for V and 7 bases for J; bases not matched to a gene: 5. The DNA for the CDR3 is TGTGCCAGCAGCCCAGACAGGGGGCGGGAGCAGTACTTC. As protein: CASSPDRGREQYF.

The chain uses TRBV4-2 and TRBJ2-5, with 7 positions matching TRBD2. V was pared by 3 bases and J by 4 bases, with 8 bases of the junction left unmatched. The CDR3 has 15 residues. Germline loops: CDR1 LGHNA, CDR2 YNFKEQ. The CDR3 here is CASSQGGERGETQYF. The CDR3, as DNA: TGTGCCAGCAGCCAGGGGGGGGAGCGGGGAGAGACCCAGTACTTC.

The chain carries TRBV11-2 and TRBJ2-3; 8 nucleotides line up with TRBD2. Germline CDR1 SGHAT, CDR2 FQNNGV. The CDR3 consists of 13 residues. V shed 7 bases, J shed 4 bases, and the junction held 4 bases outside the gene matches. DNA for the CDR3: TGTGCCAGCAAGATAGCGGGATCAGATACGCAGTATTTT. Residues: CASKIAGSDTQYF.

The chain joins TRBV10-3 to TRBJ2-7; perhaps TRBD2 as D (6 bases). The V end was cut by 2 bases, the J end by 4 bases, with 12 bases between. This CDR3 has 14 amino acids. Germline-derived CDR1 and CDR2 are ENHRY and SYGVKD. The CDR3 reads CAISEGTDGYEQYF. The CDR3 DNA is TGTGCCATCAGTGAGGGGACTGACGGGTACGAGCAGTACTTC.

The J gene is TRBJ2-3, the V gene TRBV13; D gene ambiguous. The V and J ends lost 6 bases and 1 base respectively, with 17 bases between them. This CDR3 is 16 amino acids long. Germline CDR1 and CDR2: PRHDT and FYEKMQ (reference sequence). CDR3 DNA: TGTGCCAGCAGGAATTCGGCTTCCCCCCGCACAGATACGCAGTATTTT. Translation gives CASRNSASPRTDTQYF.

This sequence joins TRBV15 and TRBJ1-5; D call uncertain. Trimming left V 0 bases short and J 1 base short, with 7 bases between. The CDR3 is 15 amino acids. In germline, CDR1 is LNHNV, CDR2 YYDKDF (reference sequence). CDR3 loop: CATSRDRLSNQPQHF. The DNA of the CDR3 is TGTGCCACCAGCAGAGATAGACTAAGCAATCAGCCCCAGCATTTT.

This chain connects TRBV7-2 to TRBJ2-6; no definite D call. The germline V and J ends were trimmed by 1 base and 0 bases, with 4 bases remaining between them. CDR3 length: 15 residues. Per the germline V gene, CDR1 is SGHTA and CDR2 is FQGNSA. The CDR3 coding sequence is TGTGCCAGCAGCTTAGTCTTCTCTGGGGCCAACGTCCTGACTTTC. Translation: CASSLVFSGANVLTF.

This rearrangement joins TRBV7-2 to TRBJ2-1; TRBD2 matches at 10 bases. The germline CDR1 and CDR2 sequences are SGHTA and FQGNSA. The CDR3 is 17 amino acids. Trimming took 5 bases from V and 5 from J; bases not matched to a gene: 12. CDR3 sequence (DNA): TGTGCCAGCAGCCGCGGGTTTGTGGGACTAGCGAACAATGAGCAGTTCTTC. This gives the protein CASSRGFVGLANNEQFF.

The chain is built from TRBV10-3 and TRBJ2-6, with D maybe TRBD2 (5 bases). The CDR3 contains 16 residues. The V end lost 10 bases, the J end lost 2 bases, and 18 bases lay between the germline ends. Germline loops: CDR1 ENHRY, CDR2 SYGVKD. The CDR3 DNA follows: TGTGCCACTCAGCCGAATGAGGGAGCTGGGGCCAACGTCCTGACTTTC. This translates into CATQPNEGAGANVLTF.

V usage is TRBV5-8 and J usage is TRBJ2-3; TRBD2 matches at 10 bases. The germline V gene encodes CDR1 SGHTS and CDR2 YDEGEE. The V and J ends lost 3 bases and 3 bases, in that order; junction bases with no gene match: 7. This CDR3 is 16 amino acids long. CDR3 protein: CASSWSGRAETDTQYF. In DNA, the CDR3 is TGTGCCAGCAGCTGGAGCGGGAGGGCCGAAACAGATACGCAGTATTTT.

This clone has only one observation. The chain carries TRBV6-6 and TRBJ1-1, with no clear D. Trimming left V 2 bases short and J 0 bases short, with 7 bases between. This CDR3 has 14 residues. The V gene's germline CDR1 is MNHNY and CDR2 SVGAGI (reference sequence). The CDR3 DNA sequence: TGTGCCAGCAGTTACGAGGGTATGAACACTGAAGCTTTCTTT. It specifies CASSYEGMNTEAFF.

This clone has a handful of counts. The genes are TRBV11-2 and TRBJ1-4; D may be TRBD1 (5 bases). The V end lost 4 bases, the J end lost 8 bases, and 14 bases lay between the germline ends. Germline assignment: CDR1 SGHAT and CDR2 FQNNGV. There are 14 residues in the CDR3. CDR3 coding DNA: TGTGCCAGCAGCTGGCGGCAGGGAGGGGAAAAACTGTTTTTT. It is translated as CASSWRQGGEKLFF.

The chain employs TRBV7-9 and TRBJ1-2; the D is unclear. This CDR3 has 14 amino acids. Germline V gene sequence: CDR1 SEHNR, CDR2 FQNEAQ (reference sequence). V was clipped by 1 base and J by 8 bases, with 14 bases between them. Written as DNA, the CDR3 is TGTGCCAGCAGCTTAGATGTCGGGATGGGAGGCTACACCTTC. It is translated as CASSLDVGMGGYTF.

CDR3 protein: CASSFIGGDTQYF. The CDR3 nucleotides read TGTGCCAGCAGTTTCATAGGGGGCGATACGCAGTATTTT. The V gene is TRBV6-4, the J gene TRBJ2-3, with TRBD1 matching 7 bases. This CDR3 is built from 13 residues. Germline CDR1 and CDR2: MRHNA and SNTAGT. After removal of 5 bases from V and 6 bases from J, the junction contained 5 bases not matched to a gene.

The chain recombines TRBV4-1 with TRBJ2-1, with 8 bases that match TRBD1. The CDR3 contains 16 residues. V lost 4 bases and J lost 6; bases outside the gene matches: 11. CDR1 is MGHRA and CDR2 is YSYEKL in the germline V gene. The CDR3 region is CASSPSRDRIPNEQFF. Written as DNA, the CDR3 is TGCGCCAGCAGCCCCTCTCGGGACAGGATCCCCAATGAGCAGTTCTTC.

The chain has TRBV25-1 and TRBJ2-6, with TRBD2 as a possible D gene (5 bases). V lost 6 bases, J lost 1 base, and 16 bases lay in between. The CDR3 spans 17 residues. CDR1 is MGHDK, CDR2 SYGVNS, per germline. The CDR3 DNA sequence: TGTGCCAGCAGCACAGACGCAGGCGGGTCTGGGGCCAACGTCCTGACTTTC. It encodes CASSTDAGGSGANVLTF. Drawing the rest from reference TRBV25-1 and TRBJ2-6, the complete variable domain is EADIYQTPRYLVIGTGKKITLECSQTMGHDKMYWYQQDPGMELHLIHYSYGVNSTEKGDLSSESTVSRIRTEHFPLTLESARPSHTSQYLCASSTDAGGSGANVLTFGAGSRLTVL.

This rearrangement joins TRBV28 to TRBJ1-5; the D gene is possibly TRBD1 (6 bases). The CDR3 is 16 amino acids. V was pared by 6 bases and J by 3 bases, with 18 bases between. Looked up from germline, CDR1 is MDHEN and CDR2 is SYDVKM. CDR3 sequence reads: CASRFSDRTVNQPQHF. The DNA of the CDR3 is TGTGCCAGCAGGTTTTCTGATAGGACAGTCAATCAGCCCCAGCATTTT. The complete variable domain, with remaining parts taken from reference TRBV28 and TRBJ1-5, reads DVKVTQSSRYLVKRTGEKVFLECVQDMDHENMFWYRQDPGLGLRLIYFSYDVKMKEKGDIPEGYSVSREKKERFSLILESASTNQTSMYLCASRFSDRTVNQPQHFGDGTRLSIL.

This sequence joins TRBV28 and TRBJ1-1, with a tentative D call TRBD1 (6 bases). The CDR3 covers 14 residues. Germline CDR1 reads MDHEN; CDR2 reads SYDVKM. The V gene lost 5 bases and the J gene lost 5 bases, with 15 bases spanning the gap. CDR3 in amino acids: CASSAHRVKTEAFF. The CDR3 coding sequence is TGTGCCAGCAGTGCACACAGGGTTAAGACTGAAGCTTTCTTT.

The J gene is TRBJ1-5, the V gene TRBV2, with TRBD1 matching over 9 bases. Germline loops: CDR1 SNHLY, CDR2 FYNNEI. The J segment lost 1 base and the V segment lost 7 bases, leaving 5 bases of the junction unmatched. The CDR3 is made up of 15 amino acids. CDR3: CASIGTGGSNQPQHF. The CDR3 DNA is TGTGCCAGCATAGGAACAGGGGGCAGCAATCAGCCCCAGCATTTT.

The chain joins TRBV10-3 to TRBJ1-1; D might be TRBD1 (6 bases). The CDR3 runs to 15 residues. Trimming shortened V by 4 bases and J by 4 bases, and 16 bases separated the two germline ends. Germline CDR1 is ENHRY and CDR2 is SYGVKD. This CDR3 is CAISGTVGGATEAFF. The DNA of the CDR3 is TGTGCCATCAGTGGGACAGTCGGCGGGGCCACTGAAGCTTTCTTT.

This rearrangement joins TRBV5-6 to TRBJ1-5; D is undetermined. Trimming shortened V by 4 bases and J by 4 bases, and 9 bases separated the two germline ends. In germline, CDR1 is SGHDT, CDR2 YYEEEE. The CDR3 runs to 13 residues. The CDR3 DNA is TGTGCCAGCAGCCTTGGACCAAATCAGCCCCAGCATTTT. It is translated as CASSLGPNQPQHF.

The chain recombines TRBV18 with TRBJ2-7, with a tentative D call TRBD2 (6 bases). The germline CDR1 and CDR2 sequences are KGHSH and LQKENI. The CDR3 has 15 amino acids. Trimming took 2 bases from V and 0 from J, leaving 11 bases between them. Written as DNA, the CDR3 is TGTGCCAGCTCACCAGTGGCGGGGTTCTCCTACGAGCAGTACTTC. It specifies CASSPVAGFSYEQYF.